One and the same sample provided the 30 T cell receptor beta chains below, sequenced in a study of blood T cell repertoires in COVID-19. Produced via immunoSEQ multiplex PCR; TCRdb's table is partial and in-frame only. The sample holds approximately 500,000 clones; approximately 85% are singletons and the top ten take roughly 3.1%. The sample comprised peripheral blood. The origin of the receptors is a human donor in a cohort sampled during active COVID-19.

The V call is TRBV2, the J call TRBJ2-2; 11 positions match TRBD2. Germline V lookup: CDR1 SNHLY, CDR2 FYNNEI. With V trimmed by 6 bases and J by 0 bases, 9 bases remained unmatched. CDR3 length: 18 amino acids. CDR3 residues: CASSGPGLAETNTGELFF. The CDR3 nucleotides read TGTGCCAGCAGCGGACCGGGACTAGCGGAGACGAACACCGGGGAGCTGTTTTTT.

This rearrangement joins TRBV4-2 to TRBJ2-2; perhaps TRBD2 as D (5 bases). Germline CDR1 LGHNA, CDR2 YNFKEQ. This CDR3 has 17 amino acids. Trimming took 1 base from V and 4 from J, leaving 16 bases between them. CDR3 in amino acids: CASSQVQAGGSTGELFF. The CDR3 DNA is TGTGCCAGCAGCCAAGTTCAGGCGGGTGGGTCCACCGGGGAGCTGTTTTTT.

The V gene is TRBV19, the J gene TRBJ2-7; D may be TRBD1 (6 bases). This CDR3 is built from 13 residues. CDR1 is LNHDA, CDR2 SQIVND, per germline (reference sequence). Trimming took 3 bases from V and 3 from J, leaving 9 bases between them. The CDR3 sequence is CASSILRGYEQYF. The CDR3 coding sequence is TGTGCCAGTAGTATCCTCAGGGGCTACGAGCAGTACTTC. Together with reference TRBV19 and TRBJ2-7, the CDR3 gives the full variable domain: DGGITQSPKYLFRKEGQNVTLSCEQNLNHDAMYWYRQDPGQGLRLIYYSQIVNDFQKGDIAEGYSVSREKKESFPLTVTSAQKNPTAFYLCASSILRGYEQYFGPGTRLTVT.

V usage is TRBV2 and J usage is TRBJ2-2; TRBD2 is a possible D gene (5 bases). V lost 11 bases and J 7 bases, leaving 17 bases between the germline ends. This CDR3 is built from 13 residues. CDR1 SNHLY and CDR2 FYNNEI come from the germline V gene. The CDR3 bases are TGTGCCCGCAAGGGAACCCGGGGCGGGGAGCTGTTTTTT. This encodes CARKGTRGGELFF.

The rearrangement uses TRBV4-2 and TRBJ1-2, with D hard to call. Germline CDR1 reads LGHNA; CDR2 reads YNFKEQ. The CDR3 has 13 residues. The V end was cut by 5 bases, the J end by 7 bases, with 14 bases between. The CDR3 sequence: CASSSPYPGGYTF. In DNA, the CDR3 is TGTGCCAGCAGCAGCCCTTACCCCGGTGGCTACACCTTC.

The rearrangement uses TRBV30 and TRBJ1-4; possible D gene TRBD1, 5 bases. The V gene lost 3 bases and the J gene lost 9 bases, with 29 bases spanning the gap. CDR1 and CDR2 from the germline V gene are GTSNPN and SVGIG (reference sequence). The CDR3 is made up of 18 amino acids. The CDR3 DNA reads TGTGCCTGGAGGGAGACAAGGGGCACCCTCGCACGTTCTCAAAAACTGTTTTTT. Encoded protein: CAWRETRGTLARSQKLFF. Full variable domain (rest looked up from reference TRBV30 and TRBJ1-4): SQTIHQWPATLVQPVGSPLSLECTVEGTSNPNLYWYRQAAGRGLQLLFYSVGIGQISSEVPQNLSASRPQDRQFILSSKKLLLSDSGFYLCAWRETRGTLARSQKLFFGSGTQLSVL.

The rearrangement uses TRBV7-2 and TRBJ2-2, with TRBD1 matching 9 bases. CDR3 length equals 18 residues. V trimming: 3 bases; J trimming: 5 bases; junction bases outside the gene matches: 13. The germline V gene encodes CDR1 SGHTA and CDR2 FQGNSA. CDR3 DNA sequence: TGTGCCAGCAGCTTTCTACCACCGACAGGGGGATATACCGGGGAGCTGTTTTTT. Protein sequence: CASSFLPPTGGYTGELFF.

The chain combines TRBV6-2 or TRBV6-3 with TRBJ2-7; 7 nucleotides line up with TRBD1. Germline CDR1 and CDR2: MNHEY and SVGEGT. There are 13 residues in the CDR3. With 8 bases clipped from V and 0 bases from J, the junction kept 4 bases outside the gene matches. This CDR3 is CASCRDSSYEQYF. The CDR3 region has the DNA TGTGCCAGCTGCCGGGACAGCTCCTACGAGCAGTACTTC.

CDR3 bases: TGTGCCAGCAGTTCCCAGGGATTGGCAGATACGCAGTATTTT. Its translation: CASSSQGLADTQYF. V and J are TRBV28 and TRBJ2-3; D possibly corresponds to TRBD1 (5 bases). CDR1 and CDR2 (germline): MDHEN, SYDVKM. The CDR3 loop spans 14 amino acids. V was cut by 4 bases and J by 4 bases, with 12 bases left in between.

This clone occurred once. The CDR3 reads CASSNGNFNEQFF. The DNA for the CDR3 is TGTGCCAGTAGTAACGGGAATTTTAATGAGCAGTTCTTC. The chain couples TRBV19 to TRBJ2-1; D may be TRBD2 (5 bases). The CDR3 contains 13 residues. V was trimmed by 4 bases and J by 7 bases, leaving 11 bases between them. CDR1 is LNHDA, CDR2 SQIVND, per germline (reference sequence).

J is TRBJ2-7 and V is TRBV10-3; a possible D gene is TRBD1 (6 bases). Looked up from germline, CDR1 is ENHRY and CDR2 is SYGVKD. The CDR3 totals 15 residues. The V and J ends lost 3 bases and 3 bases respectively, with 15 bases between them. CDR3 sequence (DNA): TGTGCCATCAGTGATGAGGCAGGGGTCGTCTACGAGCAGTACTTC. Translating gives CAISDEAGVVYEQYF.

The chain is built from TRBV19 and TRBJ1-3; tentative D call: TRBD1 (5 bases). Germline CDR1 and CDR2: LNHDA and SQIVND (reference sequence). This CDR3 spans 15 amino acids. Trimming took 5 bases from V and 0 from J, leaving 11 bases between them. The CDR3 region is CASSPTVSSGNTIYF. CDR3 nucleotide sequence: TGTGCCAGTAGTCCGACAGTATCCTCTGGAAACACCATATATTTT.

The chain employs TRBV7-3 and TRBJ2-1; TRBD1 matches at 7 bases. This CDR3 is built from 16 residues. The germline CDR1 and CDR2 sequences are SGHTA and FQGTGA. After removal of 6 bases from V and 2 bases from J, the junction contained 10 bases not matched to a gene. CDR3 protein: CASSFSGTATYNEQFF. In DNA, the CDR3 is TGTGCCAGCAGTTTCTCCGGGACAGCTACCTACAATGAGCAGTTCTTC. Supplemented by reference TRBV7-3 and TRBJ2-1, the full variable domain reads GAGVSQTPSNKVTEKGKYVELRCDPISGHTALYWYRQSLGQGPEFLIYFQGTGAADDSGLPNDRFFAVRPEGSVSTLKIQRTERGDSAVYLCASSFSGTATYNEQFFGPGTRLTVL.

The chain couples TRBV7-8 to TRBJ2-2, with 11 bases aligning to TRBD2. CDR1 and CDR2 from the germline V gene are SGHVS and FQNEAQ. The V and J ends lost 2 bases and 6 bases, in that order; junction bases with no gene match: 11. The CDR3 sequence is 18 residues long. CDR3 loop: CASSLMGLAVLGAGELFF. In DNA form, the CDR3 reads TGTGCCAGCAGCTTAATGGGACTAGCGGTCCTGGGGGCCGGGGAGCTGTTTTTT.

V usage is TRBV30 and J usage is TRBJ1-1; possible D gene TRBD1, 5 bases. The CDR3 is made up of 16 amino acids. CDR1 and CDR2 (germline): GTSNPN, SVGIG (reference sequence). V gave up 3 bases and J gave up 1 base, with 18 bases separating them. The CDR3 nucleotides read TGTGCCTGGAGGAGGCCCCGGGGGTACGAGAACACTGAAGCTTTCTTT. It codes for CAWRRPRGYENTEAFF.

The rearrangement links TRBV11-2 to TRBJ2-1, with TRBD2 as a possible D gene (5 bases). V lost 1 base and J 8 bases, leaving 24 bases between the germline ends. The CDR3 has 18 residues. The V gene's germline CDR1 is SGHAT and CDR2 FQNNGV. CDR3 residues: CASSLGPLRERVIDEQFF. CDR3 in DNA: TGTGCCAGCAGCTTAGGACCCCTTCGAGAGAGGGTAATCGATGAGCAGTTCTTC. The variable domain in full, with the rest retrieved from reference TRBV11-2 and TRBJ2-1, is EAGVAQSPRYKIIEKRQSVAFWCNPISGHATLYWYQQILGQGPKLLIQFQNNGVVDDSQLPKDRFSAERLKGVDSTLKIQPAKLEDSAVYLCASSLGPLRERVIDEQFFGPGTRLTVL.

The chain recombines TRBV2 with TRBJ1-2; perhaps TRBD1 as D (5 bases). CDR1 and CDR2 from the germline V gene are SNHLY and FYNNEI. The V end was cut by 8 bases, the J end by 2 bases, with 15 bases between. There are 14 residues in the CDR3. The DNA for the CDR3 is TGTGCCAGCGGGGCTGGCAGAACGAACTATGGCTACACCTTC. Translated: CASGAGRTNYGYTF.

The rearrangement joins TRBV27 to TRBJ2-7; tentative D call: TRBD1 (6 bases). Trimming removed 3 bases from V and 6 bases from J, with 18 bases in between. The CDR3 spans 15 residues. Germline CDR1 MNHEY, CDR2 SMNVEV (reference sequence). CDR3: CASSFQGQGSLEQYF. The CDR3 DNA reads TGTGCCAGCAGTTTCCAGGGGCAGGGAAGTCTCGAGCAGTACTTC.

The chain couples TRBV7-2 to TRBJ2-3, with 8 bases matching TRBD2. Per germline, CDR1 SGHTA and CDR2 FQGNSA. V lost 4 bases, J lost 7 bases, and 13 bases stayed unmatched. This CDR3 spans 16 amino acids. The CDR3 coding sequence is TGTGCCAGCAGCTCGCGTGAGCGGGAGAAGGGAAATACGCAGTATTTT. Amino acid sequence: CASSSREREKGNTQYF.

The rearrangement joins TRBV6-5 to TRBJ1-4; a possible D gene is TRBD1 (6 bases). Germline CDR1 reads MNHEY; CDR2 reads SVGAGI. V shed 6 bases and J shed 8 bases, with 16 bases lying between them. This CDR3 spans 14 amino acids. The CDR3 nucleotides read TGTGCCAGCAGCCAACAGGGTCAGGGGGAAAAACTGTTTTTT. Translating gives CASSQQGQGEKLFF.

This clone was recorded a few times. The gene calls are TRBV19 and TRBJ1-2; D not certain. Germline V gene data show CDR1 as LNHDA and CDR2 as SQIVND (reference sequence). V was trimmed by 7 bases and J by 3 bases, leaving 9 bases between them. The CDR3 is 12 amino acids. The CDR3 sequence: CASNDRDYGYTF. In nucleotides, the CDR3 is TGTGCCAGTAACGACCGGGACTATGGCTACACCTTC.

The V and J genes are TRBV5-1 and TRBJ2-1, with D maybe TRBD1 (5 bases). V dropped 0 bases and J dropped 4 bases, with 11 bases sitting between them. Germline loops: CDR1 SGHRS, CDR2 YFSETQ. The CDR3 spans 15 residues. The CDR3 loop is CASSLAVQGYNEQFF. In DNA form, the CDR3 reads TGCGCCAGCAGCTTGGCCGTTCAGGGTTACAATGAGCAGTTCTTC.

This chain joins TRBV5-1 and TRBJ2-7; TRBD2 matches at 12 bases. Germline CDR1 SGHRS, CDR2 YFSETQ. There are 17 residues in the CDR3. V was pared by 4 bases and J by 5 bases, with 13 bases of the junction left unmatched. CDR3 protein: CASSGNLAGGPGNEQYF. In DNA form, the CDR3 reads TGCGCCAGCAGCGGGAACCTAGCGGGAGGGCCCGGGAACGAGCAGTACTTC.

This clone was seen only a few times. The rearrangement links TRBV27 to TRBJ1-5; no clear D gene. The germline gives CDR1 MNHEY, CDR2 SMNVEV (reference sequence). V was pared by 3 bases and J by 4 bases, with 7 bases between. The CDR3 runs to 13 residues. DNA for the CDR3: TGTGCCAGCAGTTTTGACGGGAATCAGCCCCAGCATTTT. This codes for CASSFDGNQPQHF.

V gene TRBV6-5 combines with J gene TRBJ1-1; D may be TRBD1 (6 bases). The CDR3 contains 15 residues. V was clipped by 6 bases and J by 0 bases, with 14 bases between them. In germline, CDR1 is MNHEY, CDR2 SVGAGI. CDR3 amino acids: CASSKKQGLNTEAFF. As DNA, the CDR3 is TGTGCCAGCAGCAAAAAACAGGGCCTGAACACTGAAGCTTTCTTT.

V and J are TRBV6-4 and TRBJ1-2, with D possibly matching TRBD1 (5 bases). The germline V and J ends were trimmed by 5 bases and 0 bases, with 16 bases remaining between them. The CDR3 length is 16 residues. Looked up from germline, CDR1 is MRHNA and CDR2 is SNTAGT. CDR3 nucleotide sequence: TGTGCCAGCAGTCCCACGGGACTGCGGACTAACTATGGCTACACCTTC. Translation gives CASSPTGLRTNYGYTF.

The chain recombines TRBV3-1 (or the pseudogene TRBV3-2) with TRBJ1-2; 8 bases agree with TRBD1. The CDR3 has 16 amino acids. With 7 bases clipped from V and 4 bases from J, the junction kept 14 bases outside the gene matches. From germline, CDR1 is LGHDT and CDR2 YNNKEL (reference sequence). The CDR3 coding sequence is TGTGCCAGCATAGAAGACAGGGGCGTCGTGGGCTATGGCTACACCTTC. Protein sequence: CASIEDRGVVGYGYTF.

This sequence joins TRBV30 and TRBJ2-1, with D possibly being TRBD1 (5 bases). CDR3 length: 15 amino acids. Between the trimmed V and J ends, which lost 0 bases and 7 bases, there was a span of 16 bases. Per the germline V gene, CDR1 is GTSNPN and CDR2 is SVGIG (reference sequence). The CDR3 protein is CAWSVRAGRGNEQFF. In DNA form, the CDR3 reads TGTGCCTGGAGTGTACGGGCAGGGCGTGGGAATGAGCAGTTCTTC.

The rearrangement uses TRBV5-1 and TRBJ2-2, with 10 positions matching TRBD2. With V trimmed by 4 bases and J by 6 bases, 9 bases remained unmatched. This CDR3 region has 16 residues. Germline V gene data show CDR1 as SGHRS and CDR2 as YFSETQ. The CDR3 DNA reads as TGCGCCAGCAGCCGGGAGGCTAGCGGGAGACCCGGGGAGCTGTTTTTT. Its translation is CASSREASGRPGELFF.

The chain recombines TRBV5-1 with TRBJ1-4; 7 nucleotides match TRBD1. Germline-derived CDR1 and CDR2 are SGHRS and YFSETQ. The ends lost 1 base at V and 14 bases at J; junction bases unmatched: 8. The CDR3 spans 13 residues. The CDR3 nucleotides read TGCGCCAGCAGCTTGAAATCAGGGGGAGAGCTGTTTTTT. This encodes CASSLKSGGELFF.